The clone carrying this T cell receptor beta chain is termed medium-sized. This entry belongs to a study of metastatic and nonmetastatic thyroid tumors. Overall study context: Repertoires from blood and tumor or nodule tissue of malignant and benign thyroid patients were compared.

In the original processing: A classifier for distant metastasis in papillary thyroid cancer was constructed using CDR3 differences observed across clinicopathological groups. Using MiXCR, TCRdb reanalyzed the PCR reads. The V and J calls reflect TCRdb's pipeline rather than the authors' work. In the table there are some 15,000 clones, around 25% of which are singletons. The CDR3 has 15 amino acids. Trimming took off 2 bases at V and 5 bases at J, with 13 bases between the two ends. Germline V gives CDR1 SGHAT, CDR2 FQNNGV. Each patient went into thyroid surgery without having received any treatment. Sequencing used adjacent normal tissue. This chain links TRBV11-2 with TRBJ2-1; D is possibly TRBD2 (6 bases). The sequence was collected from a female donor with papillary thyroid cancer or a benign thyroid nodule (not recorded which). Some clones in this sample may be carry-over from other donors' samples. As DNA, the CDR3 is TGTGCCAGCAGCTTACCTCTAGCGTCTAACAATGAGCAGTTCTTC. It codes for CASSLPLASNNEQFF.